This T cell receptor beta chain was captured by sequencing in a study of blood T cell repertoires in COVID-19. Germline values: CDR1 KGHSH, CDR2 LQKENI. CDR3 length: 16 amino acids. Trimming removed 3 bases from V and 10 bases from J, with 19 bases in between. This table comes from immunoSEQ multiplex PCR, and its TCRdb copy is limited to in-frame clones, with some not included. Among about 140,000 clones, under 90% were seen once, and the ten largest hold approximately 6.6%. Sequenced sample: peripheral blood. This sequence joins TRBV18 and TRBJ1-6; maybe TRBD1 (6 bases). This receptor was taken from a human donor in a cohort sampled during active COVID-19. This CDR3 is CASSPETGGTGSPLHF. The CDR3 bases are TGTGCCAGCTCACCCGAGACGGGGGGCACAGGGTCACCCCTCCACTTT.